These 3 T cell receptor beta chains share one sample of origin, sequenced in a study of blood T cell repertoires in COVID-19. The data were produced by immunoSEQ multiplex PCR, yet TCRdb's version contains in-frame clones alone and is incomplete. Altogether about 200,000 clones are present, more than 70% being singletons, with the ten largest covering 7.5% to 10%. The sample consisted of PBMCs or T cells enriched from blood (not recorded which). The receptors were gathered from a woman aged 18-29 years who had recovered from COVID-19.

The rearrangement joins TRBV6-5 to TRBJ2-6; perhaps TRBD2 as D (6 bases). Looked up from germline, CDR1 is MNHEY and CDR2 is SVGAGI. V lost 7 bases, J lost 0 bases, and 10 bases lay in between. The CDR3 contains 15 residues. DNA of the CDR3: TGTGCCAGCAACGGAGGGGCCTCTGGGGCCAACGTCCTGACTTTC. Its protein product is CASNGGASGANVLTF.

V usage is TRBV7-9 and J usage is TRBJ1-6; unclear D gene. Germline CDR1 is SEHNR and CDR2 is FQNEAQ (reference sequence). Trimming left V 1 base short and J 6 bases short, with 7 bases between. The CDR3 totals 14 residues. CDR3 in amino acids: CASSLGQINSPLHF. The CDR3 DNA is TGTGCCAGCAGCTTAGGGCAGATTAATTCACCCCTCCACTTT.

Remarks on this clone: Sequence at one end of the junction differs from germline and may be a read error. The chain combines TRBV12-5 with TRBJ2-2, with a weak D call TRBD1 (7 bases). The CDR3 runs to 14 residues. Germline V gives CDR1 LGHNT, CDR2 FRNRAP. In nucleotides, the CDR3 is TGTGCTAGTGGTTTGTTGACAGGGAGGCGGGGAGCTGTTTTT. Protein product: CASGLLTGRRGAVF. Using reference TRBV12-5 and TRBJ2-2 for the parts outside the CDR3, the full variable domain is DARVTQTPRHKVTEMGQEVTMRCQPILGHNTVFWYRQTMMQGLELLAYFRNRAPLDDSGMPKDRFSAEMPDATLATLKIQPSEPRDSAVYFCASGLLTGRRGAVFGEGSRLTVL.